The T cell receptor (beta chain) under discussion was sequenced for a study of cytomegalovirus exposure and HLA in healthy donors. The overall study: The 550 to 800 first-cohort repertoires and the 95 to 150 validation repertoires shared the same platform, a later analysis reported.

The germline V gene has CDR1 MGHRA and CDR2 YSYEKL. The CDR3 consists of 15 residues. Unmatched junction bases numbered 7, after V lost 2 bases and J lost 4 bases. TCRdb's copy holds only in-frame clones and misses some; the assay was immunoSEQ multiplex PCR. Of roughly 100,000 clones in the sample, about 95% were seen once. Sequenced input: PBMCs. This TCR derives from a woman between 18 and 29 years old in good health and CMV-seronegative. V gene TRBV4-1 combines with J gene TRBJ1-2, with 7 bases matching TRBD1. The CDR3 coding sequence is TGCGCCAGCAGCCAACGGGACAGACTAACCTATGGCTACACCTTC. Its translation: CASSQRDRLTYGYTF.